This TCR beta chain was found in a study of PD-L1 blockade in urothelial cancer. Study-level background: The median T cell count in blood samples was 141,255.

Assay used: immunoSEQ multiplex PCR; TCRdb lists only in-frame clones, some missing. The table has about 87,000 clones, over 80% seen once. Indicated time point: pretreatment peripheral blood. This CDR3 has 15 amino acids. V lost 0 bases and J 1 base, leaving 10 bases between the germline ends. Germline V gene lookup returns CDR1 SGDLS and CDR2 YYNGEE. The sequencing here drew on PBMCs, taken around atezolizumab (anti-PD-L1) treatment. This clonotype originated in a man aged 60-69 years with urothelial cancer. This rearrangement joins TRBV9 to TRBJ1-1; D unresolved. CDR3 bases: TGTGCCAGCAGCGTAGAACTGGGAGCGAACACTGAAGCTTTCTTT. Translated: CASSVELGANTEAFF.